This T cell receptor (beta chain) appears in the sequencing data of a study of T cell responses to AZD1222 COVID-19 vaccine. Regarding the study as a whole: White British ancestry dominated among donors, who included more females, and clonal diversity was possibly underestimated. No repertoire was sampled before or during the peak T cell response, only after it.

This table comes from immunoSEQ multiplex PCR, and its TCRdb copy is limited to in-frame clones, with some not included. The sample lists 66,000 or so clones, approximately 79% occurring once. With respect to this clone: What it binds is not known.

V was trimmed by 1 base and J by 6 bases, leaving 7 bases between them. This CDR3 region has 11 residues. CDR1 and CDR2 (germline): DFQATT, SNEGSKA (reference sequence). The material sequenced was peripheral blood, taken on day 0 of MenACWY control vaccination. The V and J genes are TRBV20-1 and TRBJ2-7, with D unresolved. The receptor comes from an adult in good health. Here the CDR3 reads CSARAGFEQYF. The CDR3 DNA follows: TGCAGTGCTAGAGCTGGGTTCGAGCAGTACTTC.